The 10 T cell receptor beta chains below all came from one sample that was sequenced in a study of T cell responses to AZD1222 COVID-19 vaccine (dated by TCRdb to the early 2020s). What the time point label conveys for this sample: baseline before first vaccination. The library was obtained by the immunoSEQ multiplex PCR assay. Held by TCRdb, this immuneACCESS table contains in-frame sequences only and omits some clones. Under half of the omission traces to an unresolved V gene where checked; the cause of the rest is unknown. Present in this sample are 45,000 to 60,000 clones, roughly 86% of which were seen just once. The top ten clonotypes cover 15% to 20% of the sample. The material was peripheral blood, obtained on day 0 of AZD1222 vaccination. The receptors were gathered from an adult in good health.

The table lists this clone with a count of one. The chain couples TRBV2 to TRBJ1-2, with unresolved D. The CDR3 contains 13 residues. V shed 5 bases and J shed 6 bases, with 13 bases lying between them. Looked up from germline, CDR1 is SNHLY and CDR2 is FYNNEI. The CDR3 region is CASSSTHTDGYTF. The CDR3 DNA sequence: TGTGCCAGCAGTTCCACCCACACGGATGGCTACACCTTC.

The chain combines TRBV24-1 with TRBJ1-5; possible D gene TRBD1, 5 bases. V was shortened by 2 bases and J by 2 bases, with 12 bases between the two germline ends. The germline gives CDR1 KGHDR, CDR2 SFDVKD. The CDR3 loop spans 16 amino acids. The CDR3 nucleotides read TGTGCCACCAGTGATTCGTTAGGGGCGGGCAATCAGCCCCAGCATTTT. Encoded protein: CATSDSLGAGNQPQHF.

The chain recombines TRBV7-3 with TRBJ1-3; no firm D call. Germline CDR1 reads SGHTA; CDR2 reads FQGTGA. The CDR3 sequence is 13 residues long. V was clipped by 5 bases and J by 0 bases, with 5 bases between them. The CDR3 DNA sequence: TGTGCCAGCAGCAGGAGCTCTGGAAACACCATATATTTT. This codes for CASSRSSGNTIYF.

V is TRBV2 and J is TRBJ1-4; 9 positions match TRBD1. V gave up 5 bases and J gave up 5 bases; unmatched junction bases: 6. Germline CDR1 and CDR2: SNHLY and FYNNEI. The CDR3 has 15 residues. CDR3: CASSWTGEVNEKLFF. For the CDR3, the DNA is TGTGCCAGCAGTTGGACAGGGGAGGTGAATGAAAAACTGTTTTTT.

The chain uses TRBV5-1 and TRBJ2-3, with 7 bases aligning to TRBD1. After removal of 8 bases from V and 0 bases from J, the junction contained 9 bases not matched to a gene. This CDR3 region has 15 residues. Looked up from germline, CDR1 is SGHRS and CDR2 is YFSETQ. Here the CDR3 DNA reads TGCGCCAGACTACAGGGGCGATCTAGCACAGATACGCAGTATTTT. This translates into CARLQGRSSTDTQYF.

This chain links TRBV4-2 with TRBJ1-1, with TRBD1 as a possible D gene (5 bases). CDR3 length: 15 amino acids. Deletions cut 1 base from V and 0 bases from J, with 9 bases between. CDR1 and CDR2 (germline): LGHNA, YNFKEQ. In DNA form, the CDR3 reads TGTGCCAGCAGCCAAGTGGAGGGGTTGAACACTGAAGCTTTCTTT. It is translated as CASSQVEGLNTEAFF.

This chain links TRBV5-1 with TRBJ2-3; 14 nucleotides align to TRBD2. CDR3 length equals 16 residues. J was trimmed by 5 bases and V by 3 bases; bases with no gene match: 5. Germline CDR1 and CDR2: SGHRS and YFSETQ. In DNA form, the CDR3 reads TGCGCCAGCAGCTCAGGGACTAGCGGGAGCCTAGATACGCAGTATTTT. Encoded protein: CASSSGTSGSLDTQYF.

The chain recombines TRBV4-3 with TRBJ1-4; no definite D call. Germline CDR1 and CDR2: LGHNA and YSLEER. Trimming cost V 1 base and J 0 bases, with 6 bases left between them. This CDR3 spans 15 amino acids. CDR3 residues: CASSQGTATNEKLFF. CDR3 nucleotide sequence: TGCGCCAGCAGCCAAGGGACCGCAACTAATGAAAAACTGTTTTTT.

This chain joins TRBV19 and TRBJ2-1; D gene unclear. Between the trimmed V and J ends, which lost 6 bases and 6 bases, there was a span of 12 bases. Per germline, CDR1 LNHDA and CDR2 SQIVND (reference sequence). The CDR3 spans 13 residues. The CDR3 bases are TGTGCCAGTAGCACATTATCACCCAATGAGCAGTTCTTC. Translated: CASSTLSPNEQFF.

V is TRBV4-1 and J is TRBJ2-3, with D uncertain. The V gene's germline CDR1 is MGHRA and CDR2 YSYEKL. With 4 bases removed from V and 0 bases from J, the gap between germline ends came to 20 bases. CDR3 length: 18 residues. Written as DNA, the CDR3 is TGCGCCAGCAGCCCCGACCAGACGACTTTCACTAGCACAGATACGCAGTATTTT. Translation: CASSPDQTTFTSTDTQYF.